This record covers a single TCR beta chain. The count of this clone is one. Its antigen remains unidentified. No base quality information exists; no much larger clone differs at one position. The cohort consisted of fewer than 700 healthy bone marrow donors. At the time of sampling, every cohort member was nominally healthy, though immune exposures that went unrecorded were likely present. The donor tested CMV seronegative and was one of the 352 seronegative cohort members. Each donor provided a peripheral blood sample, and peripheral blood mononuclear cells were used for TCR beta sequencing. Genomic DNA was extracted from the blood cell samples with the Qiagen DNeasy Blood Extraction Kit. This record belongs to a study of cytomegalovirus exposure and HLA in healthy donors (TCRdb year 2017). The study in broad terms: In an earlier analysis of 450 to 750 of the donors, about 270 Gb of sequence data and some 120 million unique TCR beta sequences from 180 million or so T cells were reported. All discovery cohort repertoires had been generated using a single sequencing platform. In the later analysis, no new phenotypic data were used to find candidate immune exposures; instead, reliance was placed on TCR beta sequences and their occurrence across donors. Both class I and class II loci were covered by HLA typing, at four-digit resolution. Along with the roughly 700-subject first cohort, a separate validation cohort of over a hundred different subjects was used. The T cell repertoires of under 700 subjects were profiled by immunosequencing and related to cytomegalovirus serostatus. Of the 398 genotyped donors, approximately 82% fell in the genetic ancestry cluster associated with self-reported Caucasian donors. Alongside the repertoire data, information on donor age, sex, ethnicity and CMV serostatus was compiled. The study was designed to test whether signatures of past pathogen exposure could be identified by cataloging public T cell receptors. An earlier analysis of about 600 of the donors used high-throughput TCR beta sequencing to judge whether each TCR beta V gene segment behaved as functional or pseudogenic. Among 398 genotyped donors of the cohort, an average of around 240,000 unique TCR beta nucleotide sequences were sequenced per donor, roughly 20% of them non-productive. Four or five DR-DQ haplotypes were handled as single units for association and clustering because linkage in the cohort was strong. A later genetic analysis took genome-wide SNP genotypes for about three fifths of the roughly 670 donors and used that subset as a discovery cohort. The number of typed donors differed by locus: about 620-640 for A, B, C, DRB1 and DQB1; approximately 520 for DQA1; 606 for DPA1; and 450 to 480 for DPB1. To predict cytomegalovirus infection status, the study combined high-throughput TCR immunosequencing, statistical association of individual TCRs with disease status, and machine learning. A later analysis re-examined previously published TCR beta repertoires from 600 to 700 donors and added high-resolution HLA genotyping to investigate patterns of TCR occurrence. An early release that covered fewer than 750 HLA-typed donors contained 300 to 350 gigabases of sequencing data and 75 million to 100 million unique TCR sequences.

What the work shows at the level of the full study, not this receptor alone: A cluster of highly shared sequence variants was judged likely to represent a technical artifact of the sequencing pipeline. In a later analysis, TCR association rates were found to vary across HLA loci, with the most associated TCRs seen for DRB1 alleles and the fewest for HLA-C alleles. In a later analysis, most CMV-associated TCR beta chains were found to appear HLA-restricted, with HLA associations seemingly driven largely by CMV exposure. The classifier was reported to diagnose cytomegalovirus status with high specificity and sensitivity in both the original cohort and the validation cohort. Correlated functional status among segregating V segments might reflect linkage disequilibrium, but an unknown experimental factor could not be ruled out. Because counts were too low, seventeen rarely observed V segments, including chromosome 9 orphons, were left out of the earlier analysis of roughly 600 of the donors. An association between a missense DCLRE1C variant and V-gene and J-gene trimming of TCR beta chains was found in a later genetic analysis and replicated in an independent cohort. A further reported finding was that TCR beta sequences accurately predicted the HLA-A and HLA-B alleles for most subjects in the first cohort. In a later analysis, over 15,000 TCR beta sequences were associated with specific HLA alleles at a false discovery rate of 0.05. In the study, 150 to 200 TCR beta chains were listed as associated with cytomegalovirus. Some IMGT-functional V segments, including TRBV6-2 and TRBV6-3, could not be told apart with the 87-base-pair reads, so those segments were excluded. In vitro tests confirmed that a few of the cytomegalovirus-associated TCR beta chains recognize cytomegalovirus antigens. When HLA alleles, especially DR and DQ, strongly co-occurred, attributing TCR associations to individual alleles was difficult. Only TCR beta chains were sequenced in this cohort, and the absence of alpha or paired-chain data limited detectable features. An earlier analysis of some 590 of the donors showed that most TCR beta V segments appeared in productive rearrangements either about 87% or about 30% of the time, which broadly matched IMGT annotations. Most TCR sequences were observed very rarely across donors, whereas some public TCRs were present in many individuals. Roughly uniform sequencing depth across donors was assumed in presence/absence analyses, although this assumption may not hold. Because HLA typing was missing for some donors at each locus, association tests included only the typed subset. According to a later analysis, parvovirus B19, influenza, CMV and Epstein-Barr virus appeared linked to several top co-occurrence clusters. The authors suggested that the approach could potentially be generalized to other disease states and immunological phenotypes. In a later genetic analysis, fewer N-insertions in productive TCRs were reported among donors in an Asian-associated ancestry cluster than the 666-donor mean. For the cohort, immune exposure information was limited to CMV serostatus. In a later analysis, HLA-associated TCR beta chains showed more clonal expansion and lower generation probabilities than non-associated chains that were equally common.

The CDR3 covers 17 residues, taking in both the cysteine and the phenylalanine. Here the CDR3 DNA is all that survives: 51 bases in frame from base 1. CDR1 and CDR2 were assigned from the germline V gene (reference sequence) as LNHDA and SQIVND. V loses 2 bases of germline sequence and J loses 4 bases, and the interval between the two ends is 20 bases. Receptor libraries were prepared by the immunoSEQ multiplex PCR assay. For the multiplex PCR, a mixture combining 60 forward primers for TCR Vbeta segments and 13 reverse primers for TCR Jbeta segments was used. A multiplex PCR assay on genomic DNA amplified the CDR3 region of rearranged TCR beta genes. The amplified TCR beta libraries were sequenced on the Illumina HiSeq System as 87-base-pair reads. The original pipeline was this. In a later analysis, roughly 80 million unique TCR beta chains were counted across the roughly 610 repertoires, and around 11 million of these chains were shared by at least two donors. Raw reads were error-corrected and collapsed into unique sequences by a nearest-neighbor algorithm in which closely related sequences were merged to remove PCR and sequencing errors. To assign V, D and J gene segments, CDR3 sequences were aligned to IMGT reference sequences. For a sequence to be retained, at least a six-nucleotide match to both a V gene segment and a J gene segment was required. Rearrangements were classified as productive when the CDR3 lacked stop codons and remained in frame with V and J, and all other rearrangements were classified as non-productive. CDR3 was defined by IMGT convention, running from the second conserved V-encoded cysteine to the conserved J-encoded phenylalanine. Sequences without an unambiguous match to a single V gene segment were excluded from the earlier analysis of several hundred of the donors. In an earlier analysis of approximately 560 of the donors, a V segment was called functional when productive rearrangements were above 56.7%, and segregating when the standard deviation between donors exceeded 5%. A statistical classification framework was built for diagnosing cytomegalovirus status from the catalog of TCR beta chain sequences. A later analysis assigned V and J genes by comparing TCR nucleotide sequences with IMGT/GENE-DB human TR gene sequences. In a later analysis, CDR3 sequences and most-parsimonious VDJ recombination scenarios were assigned using the TCRdist pipeline. In a later analysis, every TCR beta chain was defined by the combination of its CDR3 amino acid sequence and its V-gene family, and reads without a unique V-gene family were dropped. A later analysis removed roughly 590 highly shared, low-generation-probability nucleotide sequences to deal with suspected cross-contamination and a sequencing artifact. In a later analysis, a clonal expansion index was calculated for each public chain from normalized within-repertoire ranks of inferred template counts. Generation probabilities in a later analysis came from a VDJ recombination model fitted to out-of-frame rearrangements, and those results were checked against IGoR. Hypergeometric tests were used in a later analysis to score TCR-TCR, TCR-HLA and TCR-CMV co-occurrence, with a repertoire-size bias correction applied to the TCR pairs. A later analysis estimated false discovery rates by permuting HLA or CMV assignments 20 times. In a later analysis, co-occurring TCRs were grouped using DBSCAN, with TCRdist sequence similarity added in when clustering inside HLA-allele-positive subsets. For co-occurrence clustering, repertoires with fewer than 30,000 or more than 120,000 public chains were excluded, along with roughly 5 repertoires with anomalous nucleotide sharing. TCRdb took this table from immuneACCESS and kept in-frame rearrangements with V and J called. Such tables lack part of the clones; where checked against another copy, unresolved V genes explain under half of the gap, and the rest is unexplained. For V, J and clone size, that table is used; D and trimming come from the DNA. The sample table shows over 150,000 clones, and around 85% are seen once. Jointly, the top ten make up about 4.5% of the sample.

The rearrangement combines TRBV19 with TRBJ1-2, with TRBD1 as a weak D call on 5 bases. The TCR sequence derives from a man aged 40-50 years in good health and CMV-seronegative. The sequencing sample was made of PBMCs. The nucleotides read TGTGCCAGTAGTATATTGGCCCTCGGCAGGGCTAGCTATGGCTACACCTTC. Its translation is CASSILALGRASYGYTF.